The subject of this entry is one T cell receptor beta chain. Its antigen is undetermined. The source of the sample is a study of shared clonotypes between healthy human individuals. About the research overall: Those who served as donors were two women and three men between the ages of 18 and 49.

Data came from immunoSEQ multiplex PCR; TCRdb stores just in-frame clones and leaves some out. The table shows some 2,400,000 clones, with approximately 96% occurring only once. V was clipped by 0 bases and J by 2 bases; unmatched bases: 5. CDR1 is SGHAT, CDR2 FQNNGV, per germline. This CDR3 spans 16 amino acids. Study findings and constraints: Across several donors, naive CD4 shared 5% to 6.5%, naive CD8 less than 4%, memory CD4 about 2.5%, memory CD8 approximately 0.4%.

The chain joins TRBV11-2 to TRBJ2-3, with TRBD1 matching 7 bases. This receptor was identified in a man aged 18 to 29 in good health. The sample taken for sequencing was naive CD4+ T cells sorted from blood. The subset denotes: CD45RA+ positively selected. In DNA, the CDR3 is TGTGCCAGCAGCTTAGAGTCCAGGGGGAACACAGATACGCAGTATTTT. This sequence encodes CASSLESRGNTDTQYF. Drawing the rest from reference TRBV11-2 and TRBJ2-3, the complete variable domain is EAGVAQSPRYKIIEKRQSVAFWCNPISGHATLYWYQQILGQGPKLLIQFQNNGVVDDSQLPKDRFSAERLKGVDSTLKIQPAKLEDSAVYLCASSLESRGNTDTQYFGPGTRLTVL.